Listed below are T cell receptor beta chains from one sample, sequenced in a study of cytomegalovirus exposure and HLA in healthy donors. Clones were sequenced by immunoSEQ multiplex PCR, and TCRdb holds only the in-frame ones, with some missing. The table has roughly 230,000 clones, about nine tenths seen once. The sequenced sample was PBMCs. The origin of the receptors is a girl aged 2 to 9 in good health and CMV-seronegative. CDR3s include the opening cysteine and the closing phenylalanine or tryptophan. Each record gives: D gene, V gene, J gene, clone size, CDR3 protein, CDR3 DNA. The D gene is left open where the match is weak. Some rows have no size entry. The others give once, few or many, or a class for an expanded clone.

d_gene: .; v_gene: TRBV28; j_gene: TRBJ2-7; abundance: .; CDR3aa: CASSFRRGRPTYEQYF; CDR3nt: TGTGCCAGCAGTTTTCGAAGGGGTCGTCCCACCTACGAGCAGTACTTC
d_gene: TRBD1; v_gene: TRBV27; j_gene: TRBJ2-2; abundance: .; CDR3aa: CASSLWGQGNTGELFF; CDR3nt: TGTGCCAGCAGTTTATGGGGACAGGGGAACACCGGGGAGCTGTTTTTT
d_gene: .; v_gene: TRBV6-6; j_gene: TRBJ2-1; abundance: .; CDR3aa: CASSSLISGVHEQFF; CDR3nt: TGTGCCAGCAGTTCCCTTATATCAGGGGTTCATGAGCAGTTCTTC
d_gene: TRBD2; v_gene: TRBV11-1; j_gene: TRBJ2-7; abundance: .; CDR3aa: CASSSPGGPKSYEQYF; CDR3nt: TGTGCCAGCAGCAGCCCGGGGGGGCCCAAGTCCTACGAGCAGTACTTC
d_gene: .; v_gene: TRBV19; j_gene: TRBJ1-1; abundance: .; CDR3aa: CASSIAGLGTEAFF; CDR3nt: TGTGCCAGTAGTATAGCGGGGTTGGGCACTGAAGCTTTCTTT
d_gene: .; v_gene: TRBV6-1; j_gene: TRBJ2-1; abundance: once; CDR3aa: CASSEYISEQFF; CDR3nt: TGTGCCAGCAGTGAATATATCTCTGAGCAGTTCTTC
d_gene: TRBD2; v_gene: TRBV5-1; j_gene: TRBJ2-1; abundance: .; CDR3aa: CASSLLAGGLSSYNEQFF; CDR3nt: TGCGCCAGCAGCTTGTTAGCGGGAGGCCTCAGCTCCTACAATGAGCAGTTCTTC
d_gene: .; v_gene: TRBV6-1; j_gene: TRBJ2-5; abundance: .; CDR3aa: CASSEVQGETQYF; CDR3nt: TGTGCCAGCAGTGAGGTGCAGGGGGAGACCCAGTACTTC
d_gene: TRBD2; v_gene: TRBV28; j_gene: TRBJ2-1; abundance: .; CDR3aa: CASIRERGSYNEQFF; CDR3nt: TGTGCCAGCATAAGGGAGCGGGGATCCTACAATGAGCAGTTCTTC
d_gene: TRBD2; v_gene: TRBV4-1; j_gene: TRBJ2-7; abundance: .; CDR3aa: CASSRPGTNYEQYF; CDR3nt: TGCGCCAGCAGCCGACCGGGGACTAACTACGAGCAGTACTTC
d_gene: .; v_gene: TRBV10-2; j_gene: TRBJ2-2; abundance: .; CDR3aa: CASTQIALEAGGELFF; CDR3nt: TGCGCCAGCACTCAAATCGCGCTGGAGGCGGGCGGGGAGCTGTTTTTT
d_gene: .; v_gene: TRBV25-1; j_gene: TRBJ2-7; abundance: .; CDR3aa: CASSERQARVYEQYF; CDR3nt: TGTGCCAGCAGTGAAAGGCAGGCCCGCGTCTACGAGCAGTACTTC
d_gene: .; v_gene: TRBV6-5; j_gene: TRBJ1-4; abundance: .; CDR3aa: CASSYTGTNEKLFF; CDR3nt: TGTGCCAGCAGTTACACAGGGACGAATGAAAAACTGTTTTTT
d_gene: .; v_gene: TRBV6-1; j_gene: TRBJ2-2; abundance: .; CDR3aa: CASSVRVRGNTGELFF; CDR3nt: TGTGCCAGCAGTGTCAGGGTGCGGGGGAACACCGGGGAGCTGTTTTTT
d_gene: TRBD1; v_gene: TRBV6-5; j_gene: TRBJ1-5; abundance: .; CDR3aa: CASSYLQGGSNQPQHF; CDR3nt: TGTGCCAGCAGTTACCTACAGGGGGGGAGCAATCAGCCCCAGCATTTT
d_gene: TRBD1; v_gene: TRBV4-2; j_gene: TRBJ1-2; abundance: .; CDR3aa: CASSHRTGTGGKDYGYTF; CDR3nt: TGTGCCAGCAGCCACCGGACAGGGACGGGTGGAAAGGACTATGGCTACACCTTC
d_gene: TRBD2; v_gene: TRBV11-2; j_gene: TRBJ2-7; abundance: .; CDR3aa: CASSFGTSGVSSYEQYF; CDR3nt: TGTGCCAGCAGCTTCGGGACTAGCGGGGTCAGCTCCTACGAGCAGTACTTC
d_gene: .; v_gene: TRBV7-8; j_gene: TRBJ2-5; abundance: .; CDR3aa: CASSLISGGPDF; CDR3nt: TGTGCCAGCAGCTTAATCAGCGGTGGGCCAGACTTC
d_gene: .; v_gene: TRBV13; j_gene: TRBJ2-5; abundance: .; CDR3aa: CASSLPLQETQYF; CDR3nt: TGTGCCAGCAGCTTACCCCTTCAAGAGACCCAGTACTTC
d_gene: .; v_gene: TRBV19; j_gene: TRBJ2-7; abundance: .; CDR3aa: CASSISGTPIEQYF; CDR3nt: TGTGCCAGTAGTATATCCGGGACACCCATCGAGCAGTACTTC
d_gene: .; v_gene: TRBV27; j_gene: TRBJ1-1; abundance: .; CDR3aa: CASSGHPNTEAFF; CDR3nt: TGTGCCAGCTCCGGACACCCGAACACTGAAGCTTTCTTT
d_gene: TRBD2; v_gene: TRBV2; j_gene: TRBJ2-7; abundance: .; CDR3aa: CASGRGPAEQYF; CDR3nt: TGTGCCAGCGGGAGGGGACCGGCCGAGCAGTACTTC
d_gene: TRBD1; v_gene: TRBV10-2; j_gene: TRBJ2-1; abundance: .; CDR3aa: CASSEGTEHYNEQFF; CDR3nt: TGCGCCAGCAGTGAGGGGACAGAACACTACAATGAGCAGTTCTTC
d_gene: .; v_gene: TRBV19; j_gene: TRBJ1-1; abundance: .; CDR3aa: CASSSRQESTEAFF; CDR3nt: TGTGCCAGTAGTTCTAGACAGGAGAGCACTGAAGCTTTCTTT
d_gene: TRBD2; v_gene: TRBV5-1; j_gene: TRBJ2-3; abundance: .; CDR3aa: CASSSSGSTDTQYF; CDR3nt: TGCGCCAGCAGCTCTAGCGGGAGCACAGATACGCAGTATTTT
d_gene: .; v_gene: TRBV6-5; j_gene: TRBJ2-7; abundance: .; CDR3aa: CASSPTGTREQYF; CDR3nt: TGTGCCAGCAGTCCGACAGGTACCCGCGAGCAGTACTTC
d_gene: .; v_gene: TRBV27; j_gene: TRBJ1-5; abundance: .; CDR3aa: CASSPGVNQPQHF; CDR3nt: TGTGCCAGCAGCCCGGGGGTCAATCAGCCCCAGCATTTT
d_gene: TRBD1; v_gene: TRBV7-7; j_gene: TRBJ1-3; abundance: .; CDR3aa: CASSPGAGTGTGNTIYF; CDR3nt: TGTGCCAGCAGCCCGGGGGCCGGGACAGGGACTGGAAACACCATATATTTT
d_gene: TRBD2; v_gene: TRBV5-4; j_gene: TRBJ2-1; abundance: .; CDR3aa: CASFPWEAAGGEGNEQFF; CDR3nt: TGTGCCAGTTTCCCTTGGGAAGCAGCGGGGGGGGAGGGGAATGAGCAGTTCTTC
d_gene: TRBD1; v_gene: TRBV7-6; j_gene: TRBJ1-1; abundance: .; CDR3aa: CASSFLDRGPGNTEAFF; CDR3nt: TGTGCCAGCAGCTTCTTAGACAGGGGGCCAGGTAACACTGAAGCTTTCTTT
d_gene: TRBD1; v_gene: TRBV7-2; j_gene: TRBJ1-6; abundance: .; CDR3aa: CASSPRGWSSPLHF; CDR3nt: TGTGCCAGCAGTCCCAGGGGGTGGTCATCACCCCTCCACTTT
d_gene: .; v_gene: TRBV6-5; j_gene: TRBJ1-2; abundance: .; CDR3aa: CASSPRGKNYGYTF; CDR3nt: TGTGCCAGCAGTCCGCGGGGGAAAAACTATGGCTACACCTTC
d_gene: .; v_gene: TRBV9; j_gene: TRBJ2-7; abundance: .; CDR3aa: CASSVAWSSYEQYF; CDR3nt: TGTGCCAGCAGCGTAGCCTGGAGCTCCTACGAGCAGTACTTC
d_gene: TRBD1; v_gene: TRBV6-5; j_gene: TRBJ2-7; abundance: .; CDR3aa: CASSYKGTGVYEQYF; CDR3nt: TGTGCCAGCAGTTACAAGGGGACAGGGGTATACGAGCAGTACTTC
d_gene: .; v_gene: TRBV7-9; j_gene: TRBJ2-7; abundance: .; CDR3aa: CASSFGLEQYF; CDR3nt: TGTGCCAGCAGCTTTGGGCTCGAGCAGTACTTC
d_gene: .; v_gene: TRBV6-5; j_gene: TRBJ1-5; abundance: few; CDR3aa: CASSYSAYSNQPQHF; CDR3nt: TGTGCCAGCAGTTACTCGGCATATAGCAATCAGCCCCAGCATTTT
d_gene: TRBD1; v_gene: TRBV5-4; j_gene: TRBJ1-4; abundance: .; CDR3aa: CASGWDRGNEKLFF; CDR3nt: TGTGCCAGCGGTTGGGACAGAGGTAATGAAAAACTGTTTTTT
d_gene: .; v_gene: TRBV20-1; j_gene: TRBJ2-3; abundance: .; CDR3aa: CSAAGNTQYF; CDR3nt: TGCAGTGCCGCGGGGAATACGCAGTATTTT
d_gene: TRBD1; v_gene: TRBV6-1; j_gene: TRBJ2-3; abundance: .; CDR3aa: CASSELRGIYADTQYF; CDR3nt: TGTGCCAGCAGTGAACTCAGGGGGATATACGCAGATACGCAGTATTTT
d_gene: TRBD2; v_gene: TRBV6-5; j_gene: TRBJ2-3; abundance: .; CDR3aa: CASKVAGSTDTQYF; CDR3nt: TGTGCCAGCAAAGTAGCGGGAAGCACAGATACGCAGTATTTT